Presented here are 28 T cell receptor beta chains from one specimen sequenced in a study of blood T cell repertoires in COVID-19. The table came from immunoSEQ multiplex PCR; TCRdb's copy has only in-frame clones and leaves some out. The table includes over 55,000 clones, 82% detected once. Source material: peripheral blood. The receptor set was obtained from a woman of 80 years or more with acute or convalescent COVID-19.

The rearrangement joins TRBV5-4 to TRBJ2-1; TRBD2 might be the D (5 bases). CDR1 is SGHNT, CDR2 YYREEE, per germline (reference sequence). The CDR3 spans 14 residues. V was shortened by 2 bases and J by 7 bases, with 13 bases between the two germline ends. As DNA, the CDR3 is TGTGCCAGCAGCTTAACGAACTCGGGGAATGAGCAGTTCTTC. The encoded protein is CASSLTNSGNEQFF.

The chain carries TRBV12-5 and TRBJ2-7, with 9 nucleotides matching TRBD2. V shed 4 bases, J shed 1 base, and the junction held 8 bases outside the gene matches. Per germline, CDR1 LGHNT and CDR2 FRNRAP. The CDR3 covers 16 residues. CDR3 DNA: TGTGCTAGTGGTTCGACCAATAGCGGGAGATCCTACGAGCAGTACTTC. It yields the protein CASGSTNSGRSYEQYF.

The V gene is TRBV18, the J gene TRBJ2-7; TRBD1 agrees at 11 bases. Losses at the gene ends were 3 bases for V and 3 bases for J; bases not matched to a gene: 4. Germline V CDR1 and CDR2: KGHSH, LQKENI. There are 15 residues in the CDR3. CDR3 in DNA: TGTGCCAGCTCACCTCGGACAGGGGGCCTCTACGAGCAGTACTTC. Residues: CASSPRTGGLYEQYF.

The chain has TRBV12-3 or TRBV12-4 and TRBJ2-2, with D unresolved. V was pared by 6 bases and J by 6 bases, with 5 bases between. The CDR3 is 11 amino acids. CDR3 residues: CASSTAGELFF. CDR3 nucleotide sequence: TGTGCCAGCAGCACGGCCGGGGAGCTGTTTTTT.

The J gene is TRBJ2-3, the V gene TRBV29-1; D may be TRBD2 (6 bases). The V and J ends lost 0 bases and 1 base respectively, with 20 bases between them. Per germline, CDR1 SQVTM and CDR2 ANQGSEA. This CDR3 has 18 residues. In nucleotides, the CDR3 is TGCAGCGTTGAAGAGGGCTGGGGTCGGTCTAGCGGCACAGATACGCAGTATTTT. This encodes CSVEEGWGRSSGTDTQYF.

The genes are TRBV6-1 and TRBJ2-2; 11 bases match TRBD2. Trimming removed 4 bases from V and 1 base from J; junction bases left unmatched: 2. This CDR3 region has 16 residues. CDR1 is MNHNS and CDR2 is SASEGT in the germline V gene. CDR3 amino acids: CASSGGLAENTGELFF. CDR3 bases: TGTGCCAGCAGTGGGGGACTAGCGGAGAACACCGGGGAGCTGTTTTTT.

The chain joins TRBV4-2 to TRBJ2-1; 9 bases map to TRBD2. This CDR3 has 16 amino acids. Looked up from germline, CDR1 is LGHNA and CDR2 is YNFKEQ. V gave up 0 bases and J gave up 3 bases; unmatched junction bases: 3. The CDR3 DNA follows: TGTGCCAGCAGCCAAGACACAGCGGGAGGCTACAATGAGCAGTTCTTC. The encoded protein is CASSQDTAGGYNEQFF.

The chain carries TRBV6-6 and TRBJ1-5; TRBD1 might be the D (5 bases). The CDR3 sequence is 15 residues long. Between the trimmed V and J ends, which lost 2 bases and 4 bases, there was a span of 12 bases. Germline loops: CDR1 MNHNY, CDR2 SVGAGI (reference sequence). CDR3 sequence: CASSYGGEQNQPQHF. The CDR3 DNA is TGTGCCAGCAGTTACGGAGGGGAACAGAATCAGCCCCAGCATTTT.

The rearrangement links TRBV11-2 to TRBJ1-4; D might be TRBD1 (6 bases). The V gene lost 5 bases and the J gene lost 8 bases, with 12 bases spanning the gap. CDR3 length equals 13 residues. Per germline, CDR1 SGHAT and CDR2 FQNNGV. CDR3 in DNA: TGTGCCAGCAGCCCAGGGAGGGGGGAAAAACTGTTTTTT. Its translation: CASSPGRGEKLFF.

This clone was counted between two and nine times. The chain carries TRBV7-7 and TRBJ2-5; 8 nucleotides line up with TRBD1. CDR1 is SSHAT, CDR2 FNYEAQ, per germline (reference sequence). The CDR3 totals 15 residues. Trimming at V came to 4 bases and at J to 1 base, leaving 5 bases not matched to a gene. CDR3 nucleotide sequence: TGTGCCAGCAGCTCCTTGACAGGGGCCCAAGAGACCCAGTACTTC. It is translated as CASSSLTGAQETQYF.

This sequence joins TRBV6-2 or TRBV6-3 and TRBJ2-3; 7 bases fit TRBD1. Losses at the gene ends were 1 base for V and 0 bases for J; bases not matched to a gene: 1. In germline, CDR1 is MNHEY, CDR2 SVGEGT. This CDR3 spans 15 amino acids. Here the CDR3 reads CASSYYRGSTDTQYF. The CDR3 DNA sequence: TGTGCCAGCAGTTACTACAGGGGTAGCACAGATACGCAGTATTTT.

Worth noting for this clone: Without the conserved terminal phenylalanine or tryptophan, this CDR3 likely stems from a read error. The limits of the CDR3 on the DNA are not certain, so only TCRdb's listed CDR3 is given. This chain links TRBV10-1 with TRBJ2-7; TRBD2 reflects the table's D call only, with no check against the DNA. From germline, CDR1 is WNHNN and CDR2 SYGVQD (reference sequence). Ends included, the CDR3 has 12 residues. The CDR3 loop is CASRSPGLAGFD.

V usage is TRBV2 and J usage is TRBJ1-1; D is undetermined. Trimming took 8 bases from V and 5 from J, leaving 18 bases between them. CDR1 is SNHLY and CDR2 is FYNNEI in the germline V gene. The CDR3 totals 14 residues. The CDR3 nucleotides are TGTGCCAGCTCGGGAGGAGGGCTTATGACTGAAGCTTTCTTT. Its translation: CASSGGGLMTEAFF.

This rearrangement joins TRBV7-2 to TRBJ1-4; no firm D call. This CDR3 contains 11 residues. Looked up from germline, CDR1 is SGHTA and CDR2 is FQGNSA. V lost 2 bases and J 8 bases, leaving 3 bases between the germline ends. The CDR3 loop reads CASSLSEKLFF. CDR3 nucleotides: TGTGCCAGCAGCTTATCAGAAAAACTGTTTTTT. Full variable domain (outside the CDR3, taken from reference TRBV7-2 and TRBJ1-4): GAGVSQSPSNKVTEKGKDVELRCDPISGHTALYWYRQSLGQGLEFLIYFQGNSAPDKSGLPSDRFSAERTGGSVSTLTIQRTQQEDSAVYLCASSLSEKLFFGSGTQLSVL.

J is TRBJ1-2 and V is TRBV29-1, with TRBD1 matching over 7 bases. Germline V gives CDR1 SQVTM, CDR2 ANQGSEA. This CDR3 has 15 residues. Trimming removed 6 bases from V and 0 bases from J; junction bases left unmatched: 10. For the CDR3, the DNA is TGCAGCGTGGTAGAGACAGGGTTCACTAACTATGGCTACACCTTC. It codes for CSVVETGFTNYGYTF.

This clone was seen repeatedly, ten times or more. This sequence joins TRBV7-9 and TRBJ1-3; 7 positions match TRBD1. CDR1 is SEHNR, CDR2 FQNEAQ, per germline (reference sequence). Trimming cost V 1 base and J 7 bases; bases outside gene matches: 4. There are 14 residues in the CDR3. CDR3 sequence (DNA): TGTGCCAGCAGCTTAGGTGGACAGGCCAACACCATATATTTT. This translates into CASSLGGQANTIYF.

The genes are TRBV3-1 (or the pseudogene TRBV3-2) and TRBJ2-2; 8 nucleotides line up with TRBD2. CDR1 is LGHDT, CDR2 YNNKEL, per germline (reference sequence). The length of the CDR3 is 14 residues. V trimming: 5 bases; J trimming: 8 bases; junction bases outside the gene matches: 7. CDR3 region: CASSSGTSGGELFF. The DNA of the CDR3 is TGTGCCAGCAGCTCCGGGACTAGTGGGGGGGAGCTGTTTTTT.

This clone appeared a few times. The chain links TRBV7-7 to TRBJ1-6; no clear D. The CDR3 is made up of 11 amino acids. V shed 8 bases and J shed 6 bases, with 5 bases lying between them. Germline values: CDR1 SSHAT, CDR2 FNYEAQ (reference sequence). The CDR3 nucleotides read TGTGCCAGCCCCGTTAATTCACCCCTCCACTTT. Translated: CASPVNSPLHF.

This chain joins TRBV2 and TRBJ2-1, with 11 nucleotides matching TRBD2. Germline CDR1 SNHLY, CDR2 FYNNEI. Trimming removed 6 bases from V and 4 bases from J; junction bases left unmatched: 5. The CDR3 spans 15 residues. The CDR3 protein is CASRLLAGEYNEQFF. The CDR3 nucleotides are TGTGCCAGCAGGCTACTAGCGGGGGAATACAATGAGCAGTTCTTC.

This clone has a single count. The rearrangement joins TRBV6-5 to TRBJ1-3, with D possibly being TRBD1 (5 bases). Germline-derived CDR1 and CDR2 are MNHEY and SVGAGI. V gave up 2 bases and J gave up 1 base, with 12 bases separating them. CDR3 size: 16 residues. The CDR3 is CASSYTGRVSGNTIYF. The CDR3 nucleotides are TGTGCCAGCAGTTACACAGGCAGGGTGTCTGGAAACACCATATATTTT.

The J gene is TRBJ1-2, the V gene TRBV5-1; D may be TRBD1 (6 bases). V lost 4 bases, J lost 4 bases, and 14 bases lay in between. This CDR3 has 14 residues. CDR1 is SGHRS and CDR2 is YFSETQ in the germline V gene. The CDR3 reads CASSRGADSYGYTF. Here the CDR3 DNA reads TGCGCCAGCAGCCGGGGGGCGGACTCCTATGGCTACACCTTC.

The chain combines TRBV28 with TRBJ2-7; possible D gene TRBD1, 6 bases. This CDR3 is 15 amino acids long. CDR1 and CDR2 from the germline V gene are MDHEN and SYDVKM. Deletions cut 5 bases from V and 2 bases from J, with 16 bases between. This CDR3 is CASSTRGTRTYEQYF. The CDR3 DNA reads as TGTGCCAGCAGTACAAGGGGGACACGGACCTACGAGCAGTACTTC.

The V and J genes are TRBV9 and TRBJ2-4; D ambiguous. The germline V gene has CDR1 SGDLS and CDR2 YYNGEE. Trimming pared 4 bases from V and 3 bases from J, leaving 17 bases between. CDR3 length: 16 residues. The CDR3 coding sequence is TGTGCCAGCAGCTGGTCGGGTGACTCAGTCAAAAACATTCAGTACTTC. Translated, it gives CASSWSGDSVKNIQYF.

The chain employs TRBV27 and TRBJ2-1; D uncertain. The CDR3 covers 11 residues. V was cut by 5 bases and J by 3 bases, with 2 bases left in between. Germline CDR1 reads MNHEY; CDR2 reads SMNVEV (reference sequence). The CDR3 nucleotides are TGTGCCAGCAGTCACTACAATGAGCAGTTCTTC. As protein: CASSHYNEQFF.

The gene calls are TRBV5-8 and TRBJ1-1; D unclear. Trimming removed 0 bases at V and 0 bases at J, with 9 bases between. CDR1 and CDR2 (germline): SGHTS, YDEGEE. The CDR3 length is 15 residues. The CDR3 nucleotides read TGTGCCAGCAGCTTGGAAGTAGGAGTGAACACTGAAGCTTTCTTT. Translated: CASSLEVGVNTEAFF.

The rearrangement uses TRBV5-1 and TRBJ2-1; 12 positions agree with TRBD2. The CDR3 runs to 18 residues. With V trimmed by 3 bases and J by 1 base, 8 bases remained unmatched. In germline, CDR1 is SGHRS, CDR2 YFSETQ. Here the CDR3 reads CASSSSLAGGGSYNEQFF. CDR3 in DNA: TGCGCCAGCAGCTCATCCCTAGCGGGAGGGGGTTCCTACAATGAGCAGTTCTTC.

This clone was seen a handful of times. The chain carries TRBV18 and TRBJ1-1; D is possibly TRBD1 (5 bases). Germline lookup yields CDR1 KGHSH and CDR2 LQKENI. Trimming stripped 10 bases from V and 0 bases from J, with 15 bases between. This CDR3 region has 14 residues. The CDR3 loop reads CAIRQSNMNTEAFF. CDR3 DNA: TGTGCCATCCGACAGTCCAACATGAACACTGAAGCTTTCTTT.

The genes are TRBV19 and TRBJ1-2; 8 positions agree with TRBD1. The CDR3 sequence is 15 residues long. The germline V gene has CDR1 LNHDA and CDR2 SQIVND (reference sequence). J was trimmed by 8 bases and V by 0 bases; bases with no gene match: 8. DNA of the CDR3: TGTGCCAGTAGTATAGAGGCGGACAGGGCGCCAGGCTACACCTTC. Protein: CASSIEADRAPGYTF.